This T cell receptor beta chain was identified in a study of blood T cell repertoires in COVID-19 (dated by TCRdb to the early 2020s). For the study in its entirety: Samples covering the acute and convalescent phases of COVID-19 were provided by collaborators in the United States, Italy and Spain. Deeply sampled blood TCRbeta repertoires from subjects exposed to, actively infected with, or recovered from COVID-19 were included in the dataset. The sample metadata nearly always contained a de-identified subject ID, COVID-19 status, age in years and sex. Where HLA class I and class II types were available, the types were taken from metadata supplied by the sample provider, not from assay-based typing. The repertoires were released in a freely available public database meant as a resource for research on the immune response to SARS-CoV-2. Samples were obtained from the ongoing ImmuneRACE study (first 160 participants) and from about 1,300 subjects provided by 6 global collaborators. The material from the prospective study consisted of cDNA or gDNA derived from T cells, B-cell-depleted T cells, or PBMCs.

What the work shows at the level of the full study, not this receptor alone: Clinical and demographic metadata were provided uncurated, with the amount varying by source and participant.

For this clone: Its antigen remains undetermined. No base quality information exists; no much larger clone differs at one position.

The CDR3 covers 14 residues, taking in both the cysteine and the phenylalanine. The sequence is cut down to CDR3 DNA, 42 bases in frame from base 1. At the junction V is shortened by 6 bases and J by 6 bases; bases outside the gene matches: 4. From the germline V gene, CDR1 is KGHDR and CDR2 is SFDVKD. Participants in the prospective study were aged roughly 18 to 89 years, lived in more than 20 United States geographic areas, and enrolled through a virtual design. To assign participants to cohorts, the prospective study relied on clinical history that participants themselves reported in a screening survey and a study questionnaire. Each participant in the prospective study had whole blood, serum and a nasopharyngeal or oropharyngeal swab collected by mobile phlebotomists. Participants in the prospective study had the option to provide additional blood draws and questionnaires over an approximately 2-month period. Blood samples from the prospective study were shipped frozen or at room temperature prior to DNA extraction.

TCRbeta CDR3 regions were amplified from genomic DNA by means of the immunoSEQ Assay, a bias-controlled multiplex PCR. The paper's data handling went like this. The number of nucleated cells in each sample was estimated from the amplification of reference gene primers within the assay. To quantify the absolute abundance of each unique TCRbeta CDR3 rearrangement, sequence reads were collapsed and filtered. Productive Simpson clonality was computed per sample as the square root of Simpson's diversity index over productive rearrangements. TCRdb's version of the immuneACCESS table is confined to in-frame rearrangements and falls short of the full clone set. An unresolved V gene accounts for under half of the shortfall where checked; the remainder is of unknown origin. V and J calls and clone size are copied from that table; D and trimming were computed from the DNA. This sample is represented by roughly 250,000 clones; roughly 86% of them were singletons. Roughly 3.1% of the sample belongs to the ten largest clones.

The sample was PBMCs or T cells enriched from blood (not recorded which). This sequence originates from a woman in her thirties or forties with acute COVID-19. Recombination connected TRBV24-1 to TRBJ2-1; TRBD2 matches 10 bases in the middle. The sequenced DNA is TGTGCCACCAGTCCCCTAGCGGGAGTCAATGAGCAGTTCTTC. This sequence encodes CATSPLAGVNEQFF.